This T cell receptor beta chain was sequenced during a study of CD8 T cells in ankylosing spondylitis. Germline loops: CDR1 SNHLY, CDR2 FYNNEI. The CDR3 is 13 amino acids. V lost 4 bases and J 9 bases, leaving 13 bases between the germline ends. It was by quantitative 5'-RACE with molecular barcodes that TCR beta libraries were made. Each CDR3 protein gets one entry after TCRdb re-called the 5' RACE reads with MiXCR. The table shows 210,000 or so distinct CDR3 sequences, with under 8.5% occurring only once. This TCR derives from a female donor with ankylosing spondylitis or in good health (not recorded which). The sample was blood, either unsorted or a sorted T cell fraction (not recorded which). The chain couples TRBV2 to TRBJ2-4; D is tentatively TRBD1 or TRBD2 (5 bases each). The DNA of the CDR3 is TGTGCCAGCAGTGGCGTGAGTGGGGGCATTCAGTACTTC. Encoded protein: CASSGVSGGIQYF.